Below, one T cell receptor beta chain is given with its context. Germline V CDR1 and CDR2: KGHDR, SFDVKD. This CDR3 is built from 16 residues. Trimming cost V 3 bases and J 5 bases; bases outside gene matches: 10. This sample was taken from a study of blood T cell repertoires in COVID-19. Turning to the study itself: From the United States, Italy and Spain came samples of acute and convalescent COVID-19. Sources were T cells, B-cell-depleted T cells, or PBMCs; the material itself was cDNA or gDNA.

Source study methods: Scientists estimated how many nucleated cells there were by amplifying reference gene primers. Only in-frame clones appear in the TCRdb table, and some are missing; sequencing was by immunoSEQ multiplex PCR. Clone size and V and J calls were adopted from that table, with D and trimming inferred from the DNA. This sample yields 20,000 to 30,000 clones, of which 75% to 90% are seen a single time; 25% belongs to the top ten. The sequence came from a human donor with active COVID-19. The donor label of this sample is uncertain. This chain links TRBV24-1 with TRBJ1-1; TRBD1 matches 8 bases. Sequencing was carried out using peripheral blood. The CDR3 DNA reads TGTGCCACCAGTGATCCCCGGACAGGGAGGAGGACTGAAGCTTTCTTT. This sequence encodes CATSDPRTGRRTEAFF.